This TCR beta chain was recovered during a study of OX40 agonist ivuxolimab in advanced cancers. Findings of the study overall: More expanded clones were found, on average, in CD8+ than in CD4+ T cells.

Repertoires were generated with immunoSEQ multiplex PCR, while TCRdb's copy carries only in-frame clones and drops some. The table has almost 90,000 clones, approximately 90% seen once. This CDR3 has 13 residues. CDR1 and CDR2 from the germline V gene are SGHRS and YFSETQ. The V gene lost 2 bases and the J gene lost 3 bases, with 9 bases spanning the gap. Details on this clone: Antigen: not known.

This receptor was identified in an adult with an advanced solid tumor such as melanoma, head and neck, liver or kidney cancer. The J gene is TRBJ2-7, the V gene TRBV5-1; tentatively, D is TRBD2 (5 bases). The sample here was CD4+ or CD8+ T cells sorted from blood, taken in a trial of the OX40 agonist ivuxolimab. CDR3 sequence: CASSLAEIYEQYF. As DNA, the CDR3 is TGCGCCAGCAGCTTAGCGGAAATCTACGAGCAGTACTTC.